Reported below is one T cell receptor (beta chain). Its target is unknown. V dropped 4 bases and J dropped 0 bases, with 13 bases sitting between them. CDR3 length equals 16 residues. In germline, CDR1 is LGHNA, CDR2 YNFKEQ. These data come from a study of glioma-infiltrating T cells. Study-wide results and caveats: Gliomas, especially low-grade, showed above-expected tissue-blood divergence; non-neoplastic patients showed below. CDR3 overlap between tissue and blood was very small.

Using RNA template, CDR3s of TCR alpha and beta were amplified with iRepertoire arm-PCR. TCRdb redid the calling of the multiplex PCR reads with MiXCR, one entry per CDR3 protein. The sample includes about 180,000 distinct CDR3 sequences, around 40% seen only once; the top ten take 5.2%. This sequence was found in a human donor with low-grade glioma or glioblastoma, undergoing nonglioma brain surgery, or in good health (not recorded which). V usage is TRBV4-2 and J usage is TRBJ1-5, with D hard to call. The sample consisted of glioma tissue, nonneoplastic brain tissue, or PBMCs (not recorded which). The CDR3 coding sequence is TGTGCCAGCAGCCGGGAAGGAAAGGGTAGCAATCAGCCCCAGCATTTT. Amino acids: CASSREGKGSNQPQHF.